This T cell receptor beta chain was sequenced in a study of blood T cell repertoires in COVID-19. Study summary: Acute and convalescent COVID-19 samples came from the United States, Italy and Spain. Sample material is recorded as cDNA or gDNA derived from T cells, B-cell-depleted T cells, or PBMCs.

Study processing details: Reference gene primer amplification yielded estimated nucleated cell counts. Here immunoSEQ multiplex PCR was the method, and the copy in TCRdb shows in-frame clones only, minus some. V and J calls and clone size are given by that table; D and trimming were obtained from the DNA. The repertoire holds about 240,000 clones, with 70% to 90% as singletons. This clone was observed at least ten times. Unmatched junction bases numbered 4, after V lost 8 bases and J lost 4 bases. The CDR3 contains 13 residues. CDR1 and CDR2 (germline): SNHLY, FYNNEI. The sequenced sample was peripheral blood. V and J are TRBV2 and TRBJ1-2; 10 nucleotides match TRBD1. The sequence derives from a woman aged 55-69 years with active or convalescent COVID-19. The DNA for the CDR3 is TGTGCCAGCGTGGGACAGGGGACCTATGGCTACACCTTC. It codes for CASVGQGTYGYTF.